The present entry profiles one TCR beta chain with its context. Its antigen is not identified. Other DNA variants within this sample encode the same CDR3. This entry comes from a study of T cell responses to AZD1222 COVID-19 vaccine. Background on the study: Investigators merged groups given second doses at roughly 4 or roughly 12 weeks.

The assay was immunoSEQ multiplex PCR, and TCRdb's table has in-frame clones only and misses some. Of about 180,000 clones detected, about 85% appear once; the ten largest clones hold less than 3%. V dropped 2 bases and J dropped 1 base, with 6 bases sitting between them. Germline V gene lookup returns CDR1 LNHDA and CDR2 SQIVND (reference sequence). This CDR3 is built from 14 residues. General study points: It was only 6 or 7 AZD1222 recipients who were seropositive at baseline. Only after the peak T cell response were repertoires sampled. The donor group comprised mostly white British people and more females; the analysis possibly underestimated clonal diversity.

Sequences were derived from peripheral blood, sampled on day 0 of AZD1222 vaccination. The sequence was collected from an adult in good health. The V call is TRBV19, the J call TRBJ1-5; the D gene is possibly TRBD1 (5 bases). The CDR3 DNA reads TGTGCCAGTAGTATAAGGGACAGCAATCAGCCCCAGCATTTT. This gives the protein CASSIRDSNQPQHF.